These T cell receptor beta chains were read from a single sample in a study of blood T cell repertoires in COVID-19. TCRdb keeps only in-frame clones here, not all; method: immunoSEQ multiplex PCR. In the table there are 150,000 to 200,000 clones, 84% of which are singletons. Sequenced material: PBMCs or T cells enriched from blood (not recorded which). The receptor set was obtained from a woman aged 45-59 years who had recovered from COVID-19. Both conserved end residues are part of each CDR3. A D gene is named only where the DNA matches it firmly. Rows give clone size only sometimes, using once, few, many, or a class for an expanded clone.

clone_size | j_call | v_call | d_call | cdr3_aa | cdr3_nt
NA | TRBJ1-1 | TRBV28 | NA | CASSLFDRSNTEAFF | TGTGCCAGCAGTTTATTTGACAGGTCCAACACTGAAGCTTTCTTT
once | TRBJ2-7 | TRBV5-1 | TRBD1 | CASSSGTGWTGEQYF | TGCGCCAGCAGCTCAGGGACAGGGTGGACTGGCGAGCAGTACTTC
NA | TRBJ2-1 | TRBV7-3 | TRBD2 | CATSQPGGENYNEQFF | TGTGCCACTTCTCAACCCGGGGGGGAAAACTACAATGAGCAGTTCTTC
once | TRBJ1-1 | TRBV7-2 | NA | CASSFSGWFEAFF | TGTGCCAGCAGCTTTTCGGGGTGGTTCGAAGCTTTCTTT
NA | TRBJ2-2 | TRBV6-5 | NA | CASRHDRVGAGELFF | TGTGCCAGCAGACACGATCGTGTAGGGGCCGGGGAGCTGTTTTTT
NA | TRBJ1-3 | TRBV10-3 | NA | CAIRDTSSGNTIYF | TGTGCCATCAGGGACACGAGCTCTGGAAACACCATATATTTT
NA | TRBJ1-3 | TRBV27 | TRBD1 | CASSLTGSGNTIYF | TGTGCCAGCAGTTTGACAGGGTCTGGAAACACCATATATTTT
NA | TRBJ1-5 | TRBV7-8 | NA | CASSLARGQGNNQPQHF | TGTGCCAGCAGCTTAGCGCGGGGTCAGGGAAACAATCAGCCCCAGCATTTT
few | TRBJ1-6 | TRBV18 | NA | CASSPSEGDIYNSPLHF | TGTGCCAGCTCACCGAGTGAGGGAGATATTTATAATTCACCCCTCCACTTT
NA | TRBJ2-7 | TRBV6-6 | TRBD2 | CASSPRPTGILAGGRVGEQYF | TGTGCCAGCAGTCCCCGTCCGACAGGGATTCTAGCGGGAGGGCGGGTTGGCGAGCAGTACTTC
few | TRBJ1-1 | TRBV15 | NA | CATSRVGAGNTEAFF | TGTGCCACCAGCAGAGTTGGAGCGGGGAACACTGAAGCTTTCTTT
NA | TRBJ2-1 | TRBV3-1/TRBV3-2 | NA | CASSLAGSEGGQFF | TGTGCCAGCAGCTTGGCGGGGTCCGAGGGAGGGCAGTTCTTC
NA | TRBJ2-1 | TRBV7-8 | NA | CASSLDWGGGNEQFF | TGTGCCAGCAGCTTAGATTGGGGAGGGGGCAATGAGCAGTTCTTC
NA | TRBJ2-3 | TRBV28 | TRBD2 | CASSPPGLAGITDTQYF | TGTGCCAGCAGTCCCCCCGGACTAGCGGGAATCACAGATACGCAGTATTTT
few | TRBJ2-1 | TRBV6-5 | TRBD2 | CASSYGRGAEQFF | TGTGCCAGCAGTTACGGGCGGGGGGCTGAGCAGTTCTTC
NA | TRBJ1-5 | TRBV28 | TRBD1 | CASTRDSVQPQHF | TGTGCCAGCACCCGGGACAGTGTTCAGCCCCAGCATTTT
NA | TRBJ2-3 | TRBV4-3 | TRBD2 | CASSQDTIAGVADTQYF | TGCGCCAGCAGCCAAGATACGATAGCGGGAGTTGCAGATACGCAGTATTTT
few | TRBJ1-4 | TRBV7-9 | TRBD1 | CASSLGGGGEKLFF | TGTGCCAGCAGCTTAGGAGGGGGCGGTGAAAAACTGTTTTTT
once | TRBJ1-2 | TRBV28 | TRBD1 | CASSLAGQKYGYTF | TGTGCCAGCAGTTTGGCGGGACAGAAATATGGCTACACCTTC
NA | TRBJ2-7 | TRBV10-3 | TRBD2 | CAISPGGLYEQYF | TGTGCCATCTCCCCGGGGGGTCTCTACGAGCAGTACTTC
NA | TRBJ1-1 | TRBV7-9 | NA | CASSLLGTGSTEAFF | TGTGCCAGCAGCTTACTCGGCACAGGGTCAACTGAAGCTTTCTTT
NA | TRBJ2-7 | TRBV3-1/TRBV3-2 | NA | CASSQLGTLQYF | TGTGCCAGCAGCCAACTGGGGACTCTCCAGTACTTC
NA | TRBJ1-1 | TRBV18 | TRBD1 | CATSRDSMNTEAFF | TGTGCCACCAGTCGGGACAGCATGAACACTGAAGCTTTCTTT
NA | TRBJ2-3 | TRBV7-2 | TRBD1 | CASSLGGGPTDTQYF | TGTGCCAGCAGCTTAGGAGGGGGCCCCACAGATACGCAGTATTTT
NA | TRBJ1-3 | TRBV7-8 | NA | CASSLDGGSSGNTIYF | TGTGCCAGCAGCTTAGATGGGGGCTCCTCTGGAAACACCATATATTTT
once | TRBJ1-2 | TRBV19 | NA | CASSIAGAWDYGYTF | TGTGCCAGTAGTATCGCGGGGGCCTGGGACTATGGCTACACCTTC
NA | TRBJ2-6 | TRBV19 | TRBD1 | CASSPEGTGYKVGSGANVLTF | TGTGCCAGTAGTCCCGAGGGGACAGGATATAAGGTTGGGTCTGGGGCCAACGTCCTGACTTTC
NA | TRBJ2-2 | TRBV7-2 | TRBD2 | CASSLTSGIAGGELFF | TGTGCCAGCAGCTTAACTAGCGGGATCGCGGGGGGGGAGCTGTTTTTT
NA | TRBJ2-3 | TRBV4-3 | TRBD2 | CASSQEGRGASTDTQYF | TGCGCCAGCAGCCAAGAAGGGCGGGGGGCCAGCACAGATACGCAGTATTTT
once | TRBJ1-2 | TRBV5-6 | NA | CASSWGVGIRGYTF | TGTGCCAGCAGCTGGGGAGTGGGGATTAGAGGCTACACCTTC
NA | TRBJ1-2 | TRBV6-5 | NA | CATRRGLEGYTF | TGTGCCACGCGGAGGGGTCTTGAAGGCTACACCTTC
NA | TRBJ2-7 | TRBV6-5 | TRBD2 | CASSYATSVYEQYF | TGTGCCAGCAGTTACGCGACTAGCGTCTACGAGCAGTACTTC
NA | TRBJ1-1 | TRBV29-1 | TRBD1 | CSVAQGASGTEAFF | TGCAGCGTCGCACAGGGGGCGTCGGGGACTGAAGCTTTCTTT
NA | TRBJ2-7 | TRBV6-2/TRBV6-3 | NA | CASSQRIDEQYF | TGTGCCAGCAGTCAGAGGATAGACGAGCAGTACTTC
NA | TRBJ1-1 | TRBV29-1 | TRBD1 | CSVHRTGNTEAFF | TGCAGCGTTCATAGGACAGGGAACACTGAAGCTTTCTTT
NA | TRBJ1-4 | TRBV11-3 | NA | CASSLEAGGVEMFF | TGTGCCAGCAGCTTAGAGGCGGGGGGAGTAGAGATGTTTTTT
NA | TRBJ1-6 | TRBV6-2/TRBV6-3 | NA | CASSYTMQQATGSPLHF | TGTGCCAGCAGTTACACCATGCAACAGGCGACGGGTTCACCCCTCCACTTT
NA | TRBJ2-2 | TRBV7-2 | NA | CASSLEGLREGFF | TGTGCCAGCAGCTTAGAAGGCCTAAGAGAGGGGTTTTTT
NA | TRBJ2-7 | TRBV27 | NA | CASSNTLGGSLGEQYF | TGTGCCAGCAGTAATACGTTGGGGGGTTCCCTGGGAGAGCAGTACTTC
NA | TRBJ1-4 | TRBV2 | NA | CASSEQGLEKLFF | TGTGCCAGCAGTGAACAGGGACTAGAAAAACTGTTTTTT